A single sample is the source of the 23 T cell receptor beta chains below, sequenced in a study of shared clonotypes between healthy human individuals (dated by TCRdb to the early 2020s). Library construction relied on the immunoSEQ multiplex PCR assay. Here the immuneACCESS table is served through TCRdb, limited to in-frame sequences with V and J called. Missing clones are a known gap in these copies; in checked studies unresolved V genes cover under half, and the rest lacks a known reason. The sample records about 1 million clones, roughly 80% of which are singletons. The biggest ten clones account for 1.4% to 1.5% of the sample. Material: memory CD4+ T cells sorted from blood. The meaning of the sample's cell subset or site label: CD45RA-negative fraction. The receptors derive from a man aged 18 to 30 in good health.

The chain recombines TRBV19 with TRBJ2-5; 7 bases are a match to TRBD2. Germline V CDR1 and CDR2: LNHDA, SQIVND (reference sequence). The junction had 4 bases not matched to a gene; V was cut back by 5 bases and J by 1 base. The CDR3 runs 14 residues. The CDR3 DNA reads TGTGCCAGTAGTTCTTCTAGCGGCCAAGAGACCCAGTACTTC. Translated: CASSSSSGQETQYF.

The genes are TRBV6-1 and TRBJ1-2; 12 bases map to TRBD1. Germline V gene lookup returns CDR1 MNHNS and CDR2 SASEGT. The junction had 6 bases not matched to a gene; V was cut back by 11 bases and J by 8 bases. The CDR3 length is 12 residues. The DNA of the CDR3 is TGTGCCTGGGGACAGGGGGCGCAAGGCTACACCTTC. Protein product: CAWGQGAQGYTF.

V is TRBV30 and J is TRBJ1-4; no firm D call. V lost 0 bases to trimming and J lost 11 bases, with 16 bases between them. The CDR3 runs to 14 residues. Germline CDR1 reads GTSNPN; CDR2 reads SVGIG (reference sequence). DNA of the CDR3: TGTGCCTGGAGTGTACCGGCAGGAGTAGGGAAACTGTTTTTT. Residues: CAWSVPAGVGKLFF. Combining the CDR3 with reference TRBV30 and TRBJ1-4 gives the whole variable domain SQTIHQWPATLVQPVGSPLSLECTVEGTSNPNLYWYRQAAGRGLQLLFYSVGIGQISSEVPQNLSASRPQDRQFILSSKKLLLSDSGFYLCAWSVPAGVGKLFFGSGTQLSVL.

In this sample, this clone turned up a few times. The chain links TRBV2 to TRBJ2-1; D perhaps matches TRBD2 (5 bases). The germline V and J ends were trimmed by 4 bases and 12 bases, with 7 bases remaining between them. This CDR3 is 10 amino acids long. Germline V gene data show CDR1 as SNHLY and CDR2 as FYNNEI. The CDR3 coding sequence is TGTGCCAGCAGTGCGGCGGGGCAGTTCTTC. Translated, it gives CASSAAGQFF.

The chain carries TRBV5-1 and TRBJ1-4; 11 nucleotides agree with TRBD1. V shed 0 bases and J 0 bases; nucleotides not matched to a gene: 7. This CDR3 has 19 residues. Germline CDR1 is SGHRS and CDR2 is YFSETQ. The DNA for the CDR3 is TGCGCCAGCAGCTTGGGACCCGGGACAGGGGGATCAACTAATGAAAAACTGTTTTTT. Its translation: CASSLGPGTGGSTNEKLFF.

This clone was observed once. The gene calls are TRBV5-1 and TRBJ2-1, with D tentatively TRBD1 or TRBD2 (6 bases each). Germline V gene lookup returns CDR1 SGHRS and CDR2 YFSETQ. V was trimmed by 0 bases and J by 6 bases, leaving 16 bases between them. The CDR3 contains 16 residues. Written as DNA, the CDR3 is TGCGCCAGCAGCTTGGAGAGTGGAGGGGGTTCCAATGAGCAGTTCTTC. Translation: CASSLESGGGSNEQFF.

The V gene is TRBV30, the J gene TRBJ1-4; 10 nucleotides agree with TRBD1. This CDR3 contains 15 residues. V shed 2 bases, J shed 7 bases, and the junction held 7 bases outside the gene matches. Germline values: CDR1 GTSNPN, CDR2 SVGIG (reference sequence). The CDR3 protein is CAWSSDRGRGEKLFF. The CDR3 region has the DNA TGTGCCTGGAGTTCCGACAGGGGGCGCGGTGAAAAACTGTTTTTT.

This clone appeared a few times. The chain links TRBV18 to TRBJ1-5; D is ambiguous. Germline CDR1 is KGHSH and CDR2 is LQKENI. CDR3 size: 15 residues. Between the trimmed V and J ends, which lost 3 bases and 5 bases, there was a span of 14 bases. The CDR3 bases are TGTGCCAGCTCACCCTACGGTGGGCAGGATCAGCCCCAGCATTTT. Its translation: CASSPYGGQDQPQHF.

This clone occurred a few times. The chain recombines TRBV7-9 with TRBJ2-3; possibly TRBD2 for D (6 bases). Deletions cut 2 bases from V and 5 bases from J, with 14 bases between. The CDR3 is made up of 15 amino acids. Germline CDR1 reads SEHNR; CDR2 reads FQNEAQ (reference sequence). The CDR3 DNA reads TGTGCCAGCAGCTTACGCCTAGCGCTCGGAGATACGCAGTATTTT. It encodes CASSLRLALGDTQYF.

The rearrangement links TRBV6-1 to TRBJ1-2; unclear D gene. This CDR3 is built from 14 residues. Germline V gene sequence: CDR1 MNHNS, CDR2 SASEGT. V lost 2 bases, J lost 7 bases, and 14 bases lay in between. Here the CDR3 DNA reads TGTGCCAGCAGTGAACCCCGTACAGTAGCTGGCTACACCTTC. It is translated as CASSEPRTVAGYTF.

The V and J genes are TRBV6-1 and TRBJ2-6; D is undetermined. Germline V gives CDR1 MNHNS, CDR2 SASEGT. The V gene lost 6 bases and the J gene lost 1 base, with 10 bases spanning the gap. The CDR3 is 15 amino acids. CDR3 in DNA: TGTGCCAGCAGGGCGGTTAGGTCTGGGGCCAACGTCCTGACTTTC. Its translation: CASRAVRSGANVLTF.

The sample holds a few counts of this clone. V usage is TRBV6-5 and J usage is TRBJ1-1; tentative D call: TRBD1 (5 bases). V shed 8 bases and J shed 4 bases, with 11 bases lying between them. This CDR3 spans 12 amino acids. Germline assignment: CDR1 MNHEY and CDR2 SVGAGI. The CDR3 here is CASGRAGTEAFF. As DNA, the CDR3 is TGTGCCAGCGGCAGGGCGGGCACTGAAGCTTTCTTT.

This chain uses TRBV4-1 with TRBJ1-1, with unresolved D. The germline V gene encodes CDR1 MGHRA and CDR2 YSYEKL. V lost 1 base and J lost 0, with 9 bases in between. This CDR3 spans 15 amino acids. CDR3 region: CASSQVGEMNTEAFF. Here the CDR3 DNA reads TGCGCCAGCAGCCAAGTCGGGGAGATGAACACTGAAGCTTTCTTT.

This rearrangement joins TRBV29-1 to TRBJ2-1, with 12 bases matching TRBD2. The V gene's germline CDR1 is SQVTM and CDR2 ANQGSEA. This CDR3 spans 15 amino acids. V shed 2 bases, J shed 7 bases, and the junction held 6 bases outside the gene matches. CDR3 coding DNA: TGCAGCGTTGAACTAGCGGGAGGGCCGGTGAATGAGCAGTTCTTC. It is translated as CSVELAGGPVNEQFF.

V and J are TRBV2 and TRBJ2-1, with 10 bases matching TRBD1. J gave up 7 bases and V 6 bases, and 6 bases lay outside the gene matches. CDR1 and CDR2 (germline): SNHLY, FYNNEI. CDR3 size: 14 residues. Here the CDR3 reads CASSRQGASNEQFF. The CDR3 coding sequence is TGTGCCAGCAGCCGACAGGGGGCGTCAAATGAGCAGTTCTTC.

The chain couples TRBV4-1 to TRBJ1-6; D ambiguous. The CDR3 covers 13 residues. The germline CDR1 and CDR2 sequences are MGHRA and YSYEKL. Trimming took off 0 bases at V and 10 bases at J, with 7 bases between the two ends. The CDR3 region is CASSQEGFSPLHF. CDR3 nucleotide sequence: TGCGCCAGCAGCCAAGAGGGATTCTCACCCCTCCACTTT.

J is TRBJ1-2 and V is TRBV7-2; no clear D. This CDR3 is built from 16 residues. Trimming took 0 bases from V and 2 from J, leaving 13 bases between them. Germline lookup yields CDR1 SGHTA and CDR2 FQGNSA. The CDR3 region has the DNA TGTGCCAGCAGCTTAGCGTTCTCAGCCTTAAACTATGGCTACACCTTC. This encodes CASSLAFSALNYGYTF.

The V and J genes are TRBV20-1 and TRBJ2-7; D may be TRBD1 or TRBD2 (5 bases each). Germline V gene data show CDR1 as DFQATT and CDR2 as SNEGSKA (reference sequence). Trimming cost V 5 bases and J 6 bases, with 11 bases left between them. There are 11 residues in the CDR3. DNA of the CDR3: TGCAGTGCTTTCAGGGAGCCCGAGCAGTACTTC. Its translation: CSAFREPEQYF.

The J gene is TRBJ2-7, the V gene TRBV7-8; 8 bases fit TRBD2. CDR3 length: 14 amino acids. CDR1 and CDR2 (germline): SGHVS, FQNEAQ. J lost 5 bases, V lost 5 bases, and 8 bases had no gene match. The CDR3 reads CASSRLAYYHEQYF. Here the CDR3 DNA reads TGTGCCAGCAGCAGACTAGCGTACTACCACGAGCAGTACTTC.

The V and J genes are TRBV28 and TRBJ2-7; D perhaps matches TRBD1 (6 bases). The length of the CDR3 is 14 residues. Germline loops: CDR1 MDHEN, CDR2 SYDVKM. The V gene lost 6 bases and the J gene lost 0 bases, with 12 bases spanning the gap. CDR3 in amino acids: CASRESDSSYEQYF. The CDR3 DNA follows: TGTGCCAGCAGGGAGTCGGACAGCTCCTACGAGCAGTACTTC.

The V gene is TRBV19, the J gene TRBJ2-7; D gene ambiguous. V was clipped by 0 bases and J by 3 bases, with 6 bases between them. The germline CDR1 and CDR2 sequences are LNHDA and SQIVND (reference sequence). The CDR3 contains 13 residues. CDR3 loop: CASSIERFYEQYF. CDR3 nucleotide sequence: TGTGCCAGTAGTATAGAGCGTTTCTACGAGCAGTACTTC.

CDR3 sequence: CASRDRLYGYTF. The DNA for the CDR3 is TGTGCCAGCCGGGACCGACTCTATGGCTACACCTTC. V gene TRBV28 combines with J gene TRBJ1-2; the D gene is possibly TRBD1 (5 bases). Deletions cut 8 bases from V and 4 bases from J, with 11 bases between. From germline, CDR1 is MDHEN and CDR2 SYDVKM. This CDR3 is built from 12 residues.

Regarding this clone: A read error is possible here, since a much larger clone lies one base away. This rearrangement joins TRBV25-1 to TRBJ1-6; TRBD1 agrees at 9 bases. J was trimmed by 7 bases and V by 6 bases; bases with no gene match: 1. Per germline, CDR1 MGHDK and CDR2 SYGVNS. The CDR3 runs to 13 residues. The CDR3, as DNA: TGTGCCAGCAGGGGACAGGGAAATTCACCCCTCCACTTT. Translation gives CASRGQGNSPLHF.